The 13 T cell receptor beta chains below come from one sample, sequenced in a study of response to subunit inactivated influenza vaccine (dated 2018 in TCRdb). The receptor library was made with RT-PCR. TCRdb records Illumina HiSeq 2500 as the sequencer. The public reads were reprocessed in TCRdb via fastp at Q25 and MiXCR, keeping in-frame beta chains. Merged by CDR3 protein, the rows form single entries marked with the most common genes and DNA. This sample gives 650,000 to 800,000 distinct CDR3 sequences in total; around a sixth of them show up just once. Jointly, the top ten make up roughly a tenth of the sample. The sample in question was PBMCs from blood, obtained less than 6 days after vaccination. The source of these receptors is a man aged 50 or older who received an inactivated influenza vaccine. Donor details come from another sample of the same person, matched by shared clones.

This clonotype showed up just a few times. The chain is built from TRBV6-5 and TRBJ2-3; TRBD2 matches at 7 bases. V lost 0 bases, J lost 0 bases, and 3 bases stayed unmatched. The V gene's germline CDR1 is MNHEY and CDR2 SVGAGI. CDR3 size: 16 residues. CDR3 in amino acids: CASSYSLAASTDTQYF. The CDR3 DNA sequence: TGTGCCAGCAGTTACTCGCTAGCGGCAAGCACAGATACGCAGTATTTT.

J is TRBJ1-4 and V is TRBV2; 7 nucleotides line up with TRBD1. Germline lookup yields CDR1 SNHLY and CDR2 FYNNEI. V shed 6 bases and J 7 bases; nucleotides not matched to a gene: 8. The CDR3 consists of 14 residues. The CDR3 DNA follows: TGTGCCAGCAGAGAGGGGGCAGGAGGTGAAAAACTGTTTTTT. Translation gives CASREGAGGEKLFF.

J is TRBJ1-2 and V is TRBV12-3 or TRBV12-4; TRBD1 matches 9 bases. V shed 3 bases and J 7 bases; nucleotides not matched to a gene: 6. The CDR3 loop spans 14 amino acids. The CDR3 sequence: CASSFYRGLGGYTF. The CDR3 nucleotides read TGTGCCAGCAGTTTTTACAGGGGGCTTGGTGGCTACACCTTC.

This clonotype came up many times. The chain combines TRBV5-1 with TRBJ2-7, with 10 nucleotides matching TRBD2. Germline assignment: CDR1 SGHRS and CDR2 YFSETQ. This CDR3 comprises 14 residues. V lost 5 bases and J lost 1; bases outside the gene matches: 3. The CDR3 region is CASRPTSGSYEQYF. Written as DNA, the CDR3 is TGCGCCAGCAGGCCGACTAGCGGGTCCTACGAGCAGTACTTC.

This clonotype was seen only a few times. This chain connects TRBV7-6 to TRBJ2-5, with 7 positions matching TRBD1. From germline, CDR1 is SGHVS and CDR2 FNYEAQ. Trimming at V came to 0 bases and at J to 2 bases, leaving 3 bases not matched to a gene. CDR3 length: 15 residues. The DNA of the CDR3 is TGTGCCAGCAGCTTAGCGGTCAGGGGGCAAGAGACCCAGTACTTC. This encodes CASSLAVRGQETQYF.

The chain uses TRBV20-1 and TRBJ2-5; D is ambiguous. In germline, CDR1 is DFQATT, CDR2 SNEGSKA (reference sequence). There are 13 residues in the CDR3. Trimming removed 6 bases at V and 1 base at J, with 12 bases between. The chain's CDR3 is CSAPGPAQETQYF. The CDR3 DNA follows: TGCAGTGCCCCCGGTCCTGCCCAAGAGACCCAGTACTTC.

This clonotype was seen a few times. V usage is TRBV20-1 and J usage is TRBJ1-4; D is ambiguous. The CDR3 length is 12 residues. The germline V gene has CDR1 DFQATT and CDR2 SNEGSKA (reference sequence). V was shortened by 3 bases and J by 0 bases, with 2 bases between the two germline ends. The CDR3 region is CSARSTNEKLFF. CDR3 sequence (DNA): TGCAGTGCTAGGTCAACTAATGAAAAACTGTTTTTT.

This clonotype showed up just a few times. The chain recombines TRBV7-2 with TRBJ1-5; 11 nucleotides match TRBD1. Unmatched junction bases numbered 6, after V lost 5 bases and J lost 6 bases. Germline CDR1 SGHTA, CDR2 FQGNSA. The CDR3 runs to 15 residues. CDR3: CASSPFGTGGQPQHF. As DNA, the CDR3 is TGTGCCAGCAGCCCATTCGGGACAGGGGGTCAGCCCCAGCATTTT.

The chain employs TRBV29-1 and TRBJ2-1; possibly TRBD2 for D (5 bases). The V and J ends lost 2 bases and 10 bases respectively, with 12 bases between them. The length of the CDR3 is 12 residues. Germline V gene data show CDR1 as SQVTM and CDR2 as ANQGSEA. DNA of the CDR3: TGCAGCGTTGAAAAGCTTCGGGAAGAGCAGTTCTTC. Its translation is CSVEKLREEQFF.

The V and J genes are TRBV12-3 or TRBV12-4 and TRBJ1-4, with 9 bases aligning to TRBD1. The CDR3 contains 15 residues. Trimming at V came to 2 bases and at J to 6 bases, leaving 4 bases not matched to a gene. CDR3 sequence reads: CASSLWGQGHEKLFF. DNA for the CDR3: TGTGCCAGCAGTTTATGGGGACAGGGCCATGAAAAACTGTTTTTT.

The CDR3 sequence is CSVARTGFRVAGGNEQFF. Written as DNA, the CDR3 is TGCAGCGTTGCCCGGACAGGGTTCAGAGTAGCGGGAGGTAATGAGCAGTTCTTC. The chain couples TRBV29-1 to TRBJ2-1, with 10 bases that match TRBD2. The CDR3 length is 18 residues. Germline CDR1 and CDR2: SQVTM and ANQGSEA. V shed 4 bases and J 7 bases; nucleotides not matched to a gene: 19.

This clonotype was seen only a few times. The J gene is TRBJ1-1, the V gene TRBV19; no clear D gene. CDR1 is LNHDA and CDR2 is SQIVND in the germline V gene (reference sequence). The V and J ends lost 6 bases and 0 bases respectively, with 11 bases between them. The CDR3 is made up of 14 amino acids. DNA of the CDR3: TGTGCCAGTAGGACGGGCAGGATGAACACTGAAGCTTTCTTT. Its translation: CASRTGRMNTEAFF.

This clonotype was picked up a small number of times. The chain recombines TRBV20-1 with TRBJ2-7; a weak D match, TRBD1 (6 bases). The germline V gene encodes CDR1 DFQATT and CDR2 SNEGSKA (reference sequence). The V end was cut by 2 bases, the J end by 5 bases, with 16 bases between. CDR3 length: 14 amino acids. CDR3 loop: CSARITGFLHEQYF. The CDR3 DNA is TGCAGTGCTAGAATAACAGGGTTTCTACACGAGCAGTACTTC.